This TCR beta chain derives from a study of response to subunit inactivated influenza vaccine. TCRdb re-derived calls from the RT-PCR reads in MiXCR, one entry per CDR3 protein. The top ten hold approximately 10% of the sample, which has roughly 780,000 distinct CDR3 sequences, about 18% seen once. This clonotype has a handful of counts. The TCR comes from a man in his fifties who received an inactivated influenza vaccine. The specimen comprised PBMCs from blood, sampled less than 6 days after vaccination.

The CDR3 region has the DNA TGTGCCAGCAGGACGCCGGAGCGGGGGGTCACAGATACGCAGTATTTT. Its protein is CASRTPERGVTDTQYF. V gene TRBV7-2 combines with J gene TRBJ2-3, with 9 bases identical to TRBD2. Germline lookup yields CDR1 SGHTA and CDR2 FQGNSA. CDR3 length: 16 residues. J was trimmed by 2 bases and V by 6 bases; bases with no gene match: 9.